The TCR beta chain described here comes from a study of T cell responses to AZD1222 COVID-19 vaccine. Whole-study findings and limits: Nearly half of unique spike-specific TCRs reportedly avoided B.1.351 and B.1.1.7 mutated regions. It should be noted that donors were predominantly white British and more often female, and clonal diversity was possibly underestimated.

Of note for this clone: Antigen: not known.

Clones were sequenced by immunoSEQ multiplex PCR, and TCRdb holds only the in-frame ones, with some missing. In the table there are around 140,000 clones, more than 90% of which are singletons. CDR3 length: 15 amino acids. From germline, CDR1 is LNHNV and CDR2 YYDKDF (reference sequence). Trimming stripped 1 base from V and 0 bases from J, with 7 bases between. The sequenced sample was peripheral blood, obtained on day 0 of AZD1222 vaccination. The TCR comes from an adult in good health. The gene calls are TRBV15 and TRBJ1-5; D ambiguous. The CDR3 here is CATSRGGNSNQPQHF. CDR3 DNA sequence: TGTGCCACCAGCAGAGGAGGGAATAGCAATCAGCCCCAGCATTTT.